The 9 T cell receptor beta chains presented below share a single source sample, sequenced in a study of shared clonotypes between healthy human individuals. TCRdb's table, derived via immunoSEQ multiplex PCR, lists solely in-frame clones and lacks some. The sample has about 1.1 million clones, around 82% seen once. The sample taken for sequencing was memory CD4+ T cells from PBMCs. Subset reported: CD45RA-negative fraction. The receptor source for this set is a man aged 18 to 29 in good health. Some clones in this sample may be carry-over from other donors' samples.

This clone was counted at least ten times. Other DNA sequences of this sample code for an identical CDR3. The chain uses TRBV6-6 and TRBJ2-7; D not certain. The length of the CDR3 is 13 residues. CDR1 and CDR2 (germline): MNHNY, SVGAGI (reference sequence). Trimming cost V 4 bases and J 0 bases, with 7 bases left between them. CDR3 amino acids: CASSSPSSYEQYF. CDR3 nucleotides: TGTGCCAGCAGTTCCCCAAGCTCCTACGAGCAGTACTTC.

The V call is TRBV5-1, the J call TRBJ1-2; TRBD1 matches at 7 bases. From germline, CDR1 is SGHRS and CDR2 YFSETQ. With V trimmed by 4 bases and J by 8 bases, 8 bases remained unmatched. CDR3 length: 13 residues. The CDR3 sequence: CASSLQGVEGYTF. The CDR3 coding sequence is TGCGCCAGCAGCCTCCAGGGGGTGGAAGGCTACACCTTC.

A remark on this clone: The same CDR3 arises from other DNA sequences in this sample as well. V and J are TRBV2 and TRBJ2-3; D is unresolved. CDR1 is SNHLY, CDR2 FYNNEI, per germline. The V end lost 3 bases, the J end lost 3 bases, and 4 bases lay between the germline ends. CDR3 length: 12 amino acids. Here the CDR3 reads CASSDSTDTQYF. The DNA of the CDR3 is TGTGCCAGCAGTGACAGTACAGATACGCAGTATTTT.

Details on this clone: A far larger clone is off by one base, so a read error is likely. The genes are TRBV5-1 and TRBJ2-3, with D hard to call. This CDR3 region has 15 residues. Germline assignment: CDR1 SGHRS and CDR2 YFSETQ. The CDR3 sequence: CASGLKVTGADTQYF. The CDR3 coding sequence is TGCGCCAGCGGCTTGAAGGTGACGGGTGCAGATACGCAGTATTTT.

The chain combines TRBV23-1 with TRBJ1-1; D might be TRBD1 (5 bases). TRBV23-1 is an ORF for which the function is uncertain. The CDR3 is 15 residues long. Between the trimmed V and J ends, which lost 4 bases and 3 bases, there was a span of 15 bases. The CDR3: CASSPTWTPYTEAFF. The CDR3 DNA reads TGCGCCAGCAGTCCGACCTGGACACCATACACTGAAGCTTTCTTT.

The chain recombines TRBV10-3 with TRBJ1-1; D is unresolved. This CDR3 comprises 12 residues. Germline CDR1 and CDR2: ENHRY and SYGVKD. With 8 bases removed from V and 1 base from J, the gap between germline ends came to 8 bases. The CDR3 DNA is TGTGCCATCGGGCCAGCGAACACTGAAGCTTTCTTT. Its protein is CAIGPANTEAFF.

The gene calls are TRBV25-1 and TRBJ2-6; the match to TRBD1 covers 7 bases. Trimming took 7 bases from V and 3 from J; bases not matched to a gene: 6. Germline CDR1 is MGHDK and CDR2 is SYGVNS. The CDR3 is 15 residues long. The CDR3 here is CASNPGGVGANVLTF. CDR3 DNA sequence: TGTGCCAGCAATCCAGGGGGAGTTGGGGCCAACGTCCTGACTTTC.

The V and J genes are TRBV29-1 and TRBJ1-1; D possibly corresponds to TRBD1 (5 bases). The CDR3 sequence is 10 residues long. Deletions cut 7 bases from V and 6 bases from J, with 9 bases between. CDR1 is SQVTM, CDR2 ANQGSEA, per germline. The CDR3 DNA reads TGCAGCGGGCTGGGGGCTGAAGCTTTCTTT. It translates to CSGLGAEAFF.

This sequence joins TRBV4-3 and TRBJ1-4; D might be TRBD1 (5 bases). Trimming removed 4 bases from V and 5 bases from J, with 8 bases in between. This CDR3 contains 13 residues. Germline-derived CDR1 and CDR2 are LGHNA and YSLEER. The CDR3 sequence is CASSRDRNEKLFF. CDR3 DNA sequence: TGCGCCAGCAGCCGCGACAGAAATGAAAAACTGTTTTTT.